The text below deals with one TCR beta chain. Its antigen is as yet unknown. Alongside a J-beta primer mix, a sample-barcoded 5' primer served in a second PCR lasting roughly 7 to 11 cycles. TCRdb re-called the 5' RACE reads with MiXCR, one entry per CDR3 protein. This table holds over 1,500,000 distinct CDR3 sequences, approximately 40% found once. Roughly 9.8 milliliters of peripheral blood were drawn from each donor. The sample comes from a study of blood T cells in healthy people across ages. V lost 3 bases and J lost 2, with 10 bases in between. The germline CDR1 and CDR2 sequences are SGHNT and YENEEA. There are 14 residues in the CDR3. The study, taken as a whole, reports: Higher diversity and more naive CD4+ cells were features of long-lived donors, compared to aged donors. Changes in expanded clonotypes were possibly confounded, as the CMV status of donors was unknown.

Input material: blood. The clonotype comes from a human donor in good health. The chain combines TRBV11-3 with TRBJ2-5; weak D call: TRBD2 (6 bases). The CDR3 region is CASSFGTYQETQYF. CDR3 coding DNA: TGTGCCAGCAGCTTCGGGACTTATCAAGAGACCCAGTACTTC.